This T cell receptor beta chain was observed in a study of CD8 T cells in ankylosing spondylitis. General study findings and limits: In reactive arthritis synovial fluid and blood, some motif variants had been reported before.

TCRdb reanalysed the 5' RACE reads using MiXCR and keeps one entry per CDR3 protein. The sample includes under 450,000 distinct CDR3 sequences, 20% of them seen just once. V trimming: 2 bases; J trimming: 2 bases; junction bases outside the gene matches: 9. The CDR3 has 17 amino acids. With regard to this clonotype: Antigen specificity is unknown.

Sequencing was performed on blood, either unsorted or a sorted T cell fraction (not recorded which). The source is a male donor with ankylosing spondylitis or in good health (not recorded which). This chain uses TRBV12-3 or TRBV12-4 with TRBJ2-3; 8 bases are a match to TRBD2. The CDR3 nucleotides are TGTGCCAGCAGTTTACGGATGAGCGGGGGCGACACAGATACGCAGTATTTT. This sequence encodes CASSLRMSGGDTDTQYF.